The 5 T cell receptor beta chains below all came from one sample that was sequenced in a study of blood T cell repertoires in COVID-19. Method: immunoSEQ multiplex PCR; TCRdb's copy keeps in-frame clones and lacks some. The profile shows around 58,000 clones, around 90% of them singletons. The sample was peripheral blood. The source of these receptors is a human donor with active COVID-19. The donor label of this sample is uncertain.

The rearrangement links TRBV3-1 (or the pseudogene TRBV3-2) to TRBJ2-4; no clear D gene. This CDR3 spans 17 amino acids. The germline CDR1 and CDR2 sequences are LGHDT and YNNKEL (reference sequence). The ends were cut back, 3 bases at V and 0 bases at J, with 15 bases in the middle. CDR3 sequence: CASSQVRGSIAKNIQYF. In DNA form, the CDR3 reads TGTGCCAGCAGCCAGGTCAGAGGCTCGATAGCCAAAAACATTCAGTACTTC.

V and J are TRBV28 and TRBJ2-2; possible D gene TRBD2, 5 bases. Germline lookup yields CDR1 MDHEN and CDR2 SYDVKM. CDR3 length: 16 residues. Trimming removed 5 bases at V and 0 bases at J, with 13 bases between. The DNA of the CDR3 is TGTGCCAGCAGTCATACTAGTTACTCGAACACCGGGGAGCTGTTTTTT. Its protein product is CASSHTSYSNTGELFF.

CDR3 residues: CASSLDFASALDEETQYF. The CDR3 DNA reads as TGTGCCAGCAGCCTCGATTTTGCGAGCGCCCTAGATGAGGAGACCCAGTACTTC. This chain links TRBV7-9 with TRBJ2-5, with D unclear. Deletions cut 5 bases from V and 5 bases from J, with 27 bases between. Per germline, CDR1 SEHNR and CDR2 FQNEAQ (reference sequence). This CDR3 comprises 18 residues. The full variable domain, completed using reference TRBV7-9 and TRBJ2-5, is DTGVSQNPRHKITKRGQNVTFRCDPISEHNRLYWYRQTLGQGPEFLTYFQNEAQLEKSRLLSDRFSAERPKGSFSTLEIQRTEQGDSAMYLCASSLDFASALDEETQYFGPGTRLLVL.

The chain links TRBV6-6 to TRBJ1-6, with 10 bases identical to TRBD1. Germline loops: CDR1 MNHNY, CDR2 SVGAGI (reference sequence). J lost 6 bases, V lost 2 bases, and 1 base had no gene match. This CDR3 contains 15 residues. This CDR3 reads CASSYGTGVNSPLHF. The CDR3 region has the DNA TGTGCCAGCAGTTACGGGACAGGGGTTAATTCACCCCTCCACTTT.

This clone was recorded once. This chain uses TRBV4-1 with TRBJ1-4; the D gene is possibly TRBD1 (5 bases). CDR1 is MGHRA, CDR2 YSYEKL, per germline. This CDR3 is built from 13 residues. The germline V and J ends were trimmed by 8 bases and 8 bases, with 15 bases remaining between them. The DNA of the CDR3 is TGCGCCAGCGGGGGGGTATTATGGGAAAAACTGTTTTTT. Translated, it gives CASGGVLWEKLFF.